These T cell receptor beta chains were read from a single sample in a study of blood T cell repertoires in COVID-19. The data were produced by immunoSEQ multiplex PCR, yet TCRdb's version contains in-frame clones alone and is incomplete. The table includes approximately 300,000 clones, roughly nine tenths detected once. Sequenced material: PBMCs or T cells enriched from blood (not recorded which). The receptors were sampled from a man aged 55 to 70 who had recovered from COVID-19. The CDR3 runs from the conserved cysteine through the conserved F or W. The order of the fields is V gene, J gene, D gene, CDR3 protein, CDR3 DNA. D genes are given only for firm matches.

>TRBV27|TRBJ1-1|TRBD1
CASTRAGGNTEAFF
TGTGCCAGCACCCGGGCAGGGGGGAACACTGAAGCTTTCTTT
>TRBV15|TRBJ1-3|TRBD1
CATSGDRVSGNTIYF
TGTGCCACCAGCGGGGACAGGGTCTCTGGAAACACCATATATTTT
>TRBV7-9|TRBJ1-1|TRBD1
CASSSRSPGQGPGTEAFF
TGTGCCAGCAGCTCCAGGAGCCCGGGACAGGGGCCAGGGACTGAAGCTTTCTTT
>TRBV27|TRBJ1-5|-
CASSLSPYSNQPQHF
TGTGCCAGCAGTTTATCCCCCTATAGCAATCAGCCCCAGCATTTT
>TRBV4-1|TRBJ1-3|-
CASSRTFGTITSGNTIYF
TGCGCCAGCAGCCGGACATTCGGGACAATCACCTCTGGAAACACCATATATTTT
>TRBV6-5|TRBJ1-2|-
CASGGGPSLGGYTF
TGTGCCAGCGGGGGGGGACCGAGTTTGGGTGGCTACACCTTC
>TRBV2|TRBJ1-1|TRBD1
CASSVTGGYTEAFF
TGTGCCAGCAGTGTGACAGGGGGGTACACTGAAGCTTTCTTT
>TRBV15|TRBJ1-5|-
CATSRPGGRAKHF
TGTGCCACCAGCCGGCCCGGGGGAAGGGCGAAGCATTTT
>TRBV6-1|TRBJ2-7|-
CASSDPLSLGGYEQYF
TGTGCCAGCAGTGATCCCCTCTCATTGGGCGGGTACGAGCAGTACTTC
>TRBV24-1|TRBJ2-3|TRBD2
CATRRAGGSSDTQYF
TGTGCCACCAGGAGAGCGGGAGGGTCGTCAGATACGCAGTATTTT